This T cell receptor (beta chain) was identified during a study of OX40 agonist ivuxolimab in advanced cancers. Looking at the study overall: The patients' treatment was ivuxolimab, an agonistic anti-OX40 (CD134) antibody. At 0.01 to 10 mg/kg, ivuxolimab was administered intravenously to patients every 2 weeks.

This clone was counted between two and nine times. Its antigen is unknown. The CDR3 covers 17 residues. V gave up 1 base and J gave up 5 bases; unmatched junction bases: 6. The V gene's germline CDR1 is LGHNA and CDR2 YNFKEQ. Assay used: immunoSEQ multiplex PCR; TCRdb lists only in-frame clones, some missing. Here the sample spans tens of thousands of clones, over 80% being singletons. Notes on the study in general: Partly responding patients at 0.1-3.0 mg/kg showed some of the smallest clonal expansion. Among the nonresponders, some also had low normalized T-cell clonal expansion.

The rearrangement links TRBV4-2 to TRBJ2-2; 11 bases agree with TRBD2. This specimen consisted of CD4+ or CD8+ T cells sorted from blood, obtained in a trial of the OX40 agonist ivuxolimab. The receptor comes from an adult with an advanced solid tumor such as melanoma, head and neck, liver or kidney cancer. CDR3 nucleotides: TGTGCCAGCAGCCAAGCCATAGCGGGGGGGCGGACCGGGGAGCTGTTTTTT. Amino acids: CASSQAIAGGRTGELFF.